Following are 25 T cell receptor beta chains from one sample sequenced in a study of blood T cells in healthy people across ages. A second PCR of roughly 7 to 11 cycles used a sample-barcoded 5' primer and a J-beta primer mix. Using its own MiXCR run on the 5' RACE reads, TCRdb lists one record per CDR3 protein. The table shows fewer than 900,000 distinct CDR3 sequences, with around half occurring only once. Material for sequencing was blood. All receptors derive from a woman aged 55 to 70 in good health.

This clonotype occurred once. This chain uses TRBV20-1 with TRBJ2-5; D unresolved. Germline CDR1 DFQATT, CDR2 SNEGSKA (reference sequence). This CDR3 spans 13 amino acids. Trimming took off 3 bases at V and 2 bases at J, with 10 bases between the two ends. CDR3 nucleotides: TGCAGTGCTAGTCGGACGGTACAAGAGACCCAGTACTTC. It specifies CSASRTVQETQYF.

This clonotype has a handful of counts. The rearrangement links TRBV6-5 to TRBJ2-4; D call uncertain. The V gene's germline CDR1 is MNHEY and CDR2 SVGAGI. This CDR3 has 15 residues. V lost 6 bases, J lost 0 bases, and 12 bases lay in between. CDR3 nucleotide sequence: TGTGCCAGCAGAGCGACCCAACCAGCCAAAAACATTCAGTACTTC. Its translation is CASRATQPAKNIQYF.

This clonotype appeared a single time. One end of the junction varies from germline; a read error may be responsible. The chain joins TRBV2 to TRBJ2-5; the D is unclear. The CDR3 runs to 12 residues. From germline, CDR1 is SNHLY and CDR2 FYNNEI. The CDR3 spells CASTARQEIQYF. The CDR3 DNA follows: TGTGCCAGCACGGCCAGACAAGAGATCCAGTACTTC.

The CDR3 DNA reads TGCGCCAGCAGCCAAGAGGGCGAGGGACAACCCTACAATGAGCAGTTCTTC. Translated: CASSQEGEGQPYNEQFF. The chain uses TRBV4-1 and TRBJ2-1, with D possibly TRBD1 on 6 matching bases. The germline V gene has CDR1 MGHRA and CDR2 YSYEKL. The CDR3 sequence is 17 residues long. V lost 0 bases to trimming and J lost 2 bases, with 14 bases between them.

The chain combines TRBV9 with TRBJ2-3, with 9 bases aligning to TRBD1. The CDR3 spans 15 residues. The germline V gene has CDR1 SGDLS and CDR2 YYNGEE. The ends lost 0 bases at V and 8 bases at J; junction bases unmatched: 7. The CDR3 DNA is TGTGCCAGCAGCGTAGATGACAGGGGGTTAGGTACGCAGTATTTT. This translates into CASSVDDRGLGTQYF.

The CDR3 region is CSASRVNTEAFF. The CDR3 bases are TGCAGTGCCAGCAGGGTAAACACTGAAGCTTTCTTT. V and J are TRBV20-1 and TRBJ1-1, with D possibly matching TRBD1 (5 bases). Germline CDR1 is DFQATT and CDR2 is SNEGSKA (reference sequence). V was shortened by 6 bases and J by 2 bases, with 10 bases between the two germline ends. This CDR3 is 12 amino acids long.

The V and J genes are TRBV19 and TRBJ2-1; 12 bases line up with TRBD2. This CDR3 comprises 17 residues. Germline CDR1 is LNHDA and CDR2 is SQIVND (reference sequence). V lost 3 bases and J lost 4; bases outside the gene matches: 7. CDR3 amino acids: CASSMGGLAGPYNEQFF. CDR3 sequence (DNA): TGTGCCAGTAGTATGGGAGGACTAGCGGGACCGTACAATGAGCAGTTCTTC.

This clonotype came up a few times. V gene TRBV10-3 combines with J gene TRBJ1-2; 9 nucleotides align to TRBD1. This CDR3 is 14 amino acids long. V dropped 7 bases and J dropped 0; count of bases not matched to a gene: 3. CDR1 ENHRY and CDR2 SYGVKD come from the germline V gene. CDR3 nucleotides: TGTGCCATCAAACAGGGGGCCGCTAACTATGGCTACACCTTC. The encoded protein is CAIKQGAANYGYTF.

This rearrangement joins TRBV20-1 to TRBJ2-3; 9 bases match TRBD2. The trim removed 5 bases at V and 4 bases at J, leaving 10 bases unmatched. CDR3 size: 15 residues. CDR1 is DFQATT, CDR2 SNEGSKA, per germline (reference sequence). The CDR3 here is CSAEYSGRGADTQYF. The CDR3 nucleotides are TGCAGTGCTGAATATAGCGGGAGAGGGGCAGATACGCAGTATTTT.

This clonotype was detected only a few times. V and J are TRBV10-3 and TRBJ1-4; TRBD1 matches at 9 bases. The trim removed 6 bases at V and 6 bases at J, leaving 5 bases unmatched. CDR1 ENHRY and CDR2 SYGVKD come from the germline V gene. The length of the CDR3 is 14 residues. DNA for the CDR3: TGTGCCATCAGCAGGACAGGGGAGGATGAAAAACTGTTTTTT. Its protein is CAISRTGEDEKLFF.

This chain connects TRBV7-2 to TRBJ2-7, with 7 bases that match TRBD2. With 4 bases clipped from V and 8 bases from J, the junction kept 5 bases outside the gene matches. CDR1 SGHTA and CDR2 FQGNSA come from the germline V gene. CDR3 size: 12 residues. The CDR3 DNA follows: TGTGCCAGCAGCTCGGGACTATACCAGCAGTACTTC. Protein product: CASSSGLYQQYF.

As concerns this clonotype: A junction boundary mismatches the germline segment, possibly from a read error. CDR3 DNA: TGTGCCTGCAGCTTAGGGGGTCAGGAACGGGGCAATGAGCAGTTCTTC. Residues: CACSLGGQERGNEQFF. The chain recombines TRBV11-3 with TRBJ2-1; TRBD1 might be the D (6 bases). CDR3 length: 16 residues. The V gene's germline CDR1 is SGHNT and CDR2 YENEEA.

The chain employs TRBV20-1 and TRBJ1-2, with a tentative D call TRBD1 (5 bases). Trimming pared 2 bases from V and 0 bases from J, leaving 16 bases between. CDR1 is DFQATT, CDR2 SNEGSKA, per germline (reference sequence). There are 16 residues in the CDR3. The CDR3 protein is CSARPSGHHSNYGYTF. Written as DNA, the CDR3 is TGCAGTGCTAGACCTAGCGGACACCACTCTAACTATGGCTACACCTTC.

This chain connects TRBV18 to TRBJ2-6; D remains ambiguous. Trimming took 2 bases from V and 0 from J, leaving 8 bases between them. This CDR3 comprises 16 residues. The germline V gene encodes CDR1 KGHSH and CDR2 LQKENI. The CDR3 reads CASSPEVSSGANVLTF. The CDR3 DNA reads TGTGCCAGCTCACCAGAGGTATCCTCTGGGGCCAACGTCCTGACTTTC.

This sequence joins TRBV2 and TRBJ2-1; tentatively, D is TRBD2 (7 bases). The CDR3 is made up of 15 amino acids. Trimming took off 4 bases at V and 3 bases at J, with 13 bases between the two ends. CDR1 is SNHLY and CDR2 is FYNNEI in the germline V gene. The CDR3 DNA is TGTGCCAGCAGTGCGGCGGGGGCGGGCTACAATGAGCAGTTCTTC. Its translation: CASSAAGAGYNEQFF.

V is TRBV5-5 and J is TRBJ2-4; D unclear. Looked up from germline, CDR1 is SGHKS and CDR2 is YYEKEE (reference sequence). Trimming cost V 0 bases and J 13 bases, with 14 bases left between them. The CDR3 is 13 amino acids. CDR3 amino acids: CASSLGQKYGQYF. CDR3 bases: TGTGCCAGCAGCTTGGGTCAGAAGTACGGGCAGTACTTC.

The chain employs TRBV12-3 or TRBV12-4 and TRBJ2-3; D remains ambiguous. The V end was cut by 6 bases, the J end by 4 bases, with 14 bases between. CDR3 size: 14 residues. CDR3 residues: CASSYRVRADTQYF. CDR3 nucleotide sequence: TGTGCCAGCAGCTACAGAGTGAGAGCAGATACGCAGTATTTT.

The genes are TRBV29-1 and TRBJ2-5; unclear D gene. From germline, CDR1 is SQVTM and CDR2 ANQGSEA. V was pared by 4 bases and J by 1 base, with 13 bases between. CDR3 length: 14 amino acids. CDR3 coding DNA: TGCAGCGTTGGGGCTCCGACATCCCAAGAGACCCAGTACTTC. Protein: CSVGAPTSQETQYF.

This clonotype came up many times. The chain carries TRBV9 and TRBJ2-3; 10 bases are shared with TRBD2. This CDR3 region has 16 residues. Unmatched junction bases numbered 6, after V lost 1 base and J lost 4 bases. The V gene's germline CDR1 is SGDLS and CDR2 YYNGEE. The CDR3 DNA is TGTGCCAGCAGCGTAAGCGGAAGCGGGAGGGCAGATACGCAGTATTTT. Residues: CASSVSGSGRADTQYF.

The chain couples TRBV5-1 to TRBJ2-5, with 9 bases identical to TRBD1. V lost 4 bases and J lost 4; bases outside the gene matches: 11. Germline assignment: CDR1 SGHRS and CDR2 YFSETQ. The CDR3 is 16 amino acids. The CDR3 sequence is CASSPGLQGAGETQYF. Written as DNA, the CDR3 is TGCGCCAGCAGCCCTGGACTACAGGGGGCAGGAGAGACCCAGTACTTC.

In the case of this clonotype: An end of the junction does not agree with germline; a read error may underlie this. The CDR3 DNA is TGTGCCAGCAGTTCCAGGGGGGGATCCACAGATAAGCAGTATTTT. Its protein product is CASSSRGGSTDKQYF. V gene TRBV27 combines with J gene TRBJ2-3, with D possibly called TRBD1 or TRBD2 (7 bases each). This CDR3 has 15 amino acids. Looked up from germline, CDR1 is MNHEY and CDR2 is SMNVEV (reference sequence).

The V gene is TRBV7-2, the J gene TRBJ2-3; D gene uncertain. The V gene's germline CDR1 is SGHTA and CDR2 FQGNSA. The CDR3 totals 13 residues. Trimming cost V 1 base and J 7 bases, with 9 bases left between them. The CDR3 loop is CASSLETTNTQYF. The CDR3 coding sequence is TGTGCCAGCAGCTTAGAGACGACAAATACGCAGTATTTT.

This clonotype was found a few times. The chain has TRBV6-2 or TRBV6-3 and TRBJ2-4; 7 nucleotides align to TRBD2. V trimming: 7 bases; J trimming: 8 bases; junction bases outside the gene matches: 14. There are 15 residues in the CDR3. Germline CDR1 is MNHEY and CDR2 is SVGEGT. The CDR3 DNA reads as TGTGCCAGCACCTCCGCGGGGGACCTTAGGCACATTCAGTACTTC. Encoded protein: CASTSAGDLRHIQYF.

This clonotype was observed once. The chain recombines TRBV24-1 with TRBJ2-7; 7 bases are a match to TRBD1. The J call may be incorrect, as the DNA end agrees better with TRBJ2-4. CDR1 is KGHDR, CDR2 SFDVKD, per germline. This CDR3 is 14 amino acids long. CDR3 sequence: CATSDSARGNIQYF. CDR3 sequence (DNA): TGTGCCACCAGTGATTCGGCCAGGGGGAACATTCAGTACTTC.

J is TRBJ2-3 and V is TRBV29-1; TRBD2 matches at 11 bases. Germline assignment: CDR1 SQVTM and CDR2 ANQGSEA. The CDR3 runs 14 residues. The ends lost 7 bases at V and 4 bases at J; junction bases unmatched: 7. CDR3 bases: TGCAGCGCCGAACTAGCGGGAGAGGCAGATACGCAGTATTTT. It translates to CSAELAGEADTQYF.